What follows are 11 T cell receptor beta chains derived from one specimen sequenced in a study of vaccination and CD4 T cells after COVID-19. Treatment indicated: approximately 9-day PBMC culture with coronavirus spike peptide pools or control peptides (ViraFEST assay). CD4+ T cells that came from the unexposed donor were collected before the COVID-19 pandemic (2011-2018). No antigen has been assigned to these receptors. Sequenced with the Oncomine TCR Beta short-read assay was DNA taken from cultured CD4+ T cells. The template was genomic DNA from cultured CD4+ T cells. TCRdb reanalysed the PCR reads using MiXCR and keeps one entry per CDR3 protein. The table includes some 10,000 distinct CDR3 sequences, just under 30% detected once. Sequenced input: CD4+ T cells from blood, cultured in vitro. The receptors shown here come from a human donor in good health.

The rearrangement uses TRBV6-5 and TRBJ2-1; TRBD1 agrees at 9 bases. Trimming took 2 bases from V and 4 from J; bases not matched to a gene: 3. This CDR3 spans 15 amino acids. Looked up from germline, CDR1 is MNHEY and CDR2 is SVGAGI. DNA for the CDR3: TGTGCCAGCAGTTACCTGACAGGGGGGTACAATGAGCAGTTCTTC. Translated: CASSYLTGGYNEQFF.

CDR3 sequence reads: CSGVLRAQGPRTYEQYF. The CDR3 nucleotides are TGCAGTGGAGTACTCCGGGCCCAAGGCCCTAGAACCTACGAGCAGTACTTC. The chain couples TRBV20-1 to TRBJ2-7, with D uncertain. The V end lost 7 bases, the J end lost 2 bases, and 27 bases lay between the germline ends. This CDR3 has 17 residues. CDR1 DFQATT and CDR2 SNEGSKA come from the germline V gene (reference sequence).

This rearrangement joins TRBV7-3 to TRBJ2-1; 15 bases fit TRBD2. Germline trimming cut 1 base from V and 7 bases from J; bases unmatched to any gene: 2. CDR3 size: 16 residues. The germline V gene encodes CDR1 SGHTA and CDR2 FQGTGA. The CDR3: CASSLIGLAGGNEQFF. DNA of the CDR3: TGTGCCAGCAGCTTAATTGGACTAGCGGGAGGGAATGAGCAGTTCTTC.

This clonotype appeared a few times. This chain joins TRBV10-3 and TRBJ1-5; D not resolved. V was pared by 3 bases and J by 5 bases, with 5 bases between. CDR1 is ENHRY and CDR2 is SYGVKD in the germline V gene. CDR3 length: 12 amino acids. As DNA, the CDR3 is TGTGCCATCAGTGATAAGGATCAGCCCCAGCATTTT. Protein product: CAISDKDQPQHF.

This chain joins TRBV5-5 and TRBJ2-5; D not resolved. The length of the CDR3 is 15 residues. Germline V lookup: CDR1 SGHKS, CDR2 YYEKEE (reference sequence). V was cut by 0 bases and J by 3 bases, with 12 bases left in between. CDR3 protein: CASSLAPGLKETQYF. CDR3 in DNA: TGTGCCAGCAGCTTGGCACCAGGCCTCAAAGAGACCCAGTACTTC.

This clonotype is medium-sized. The V and J genes are TRBV6-2 or TRBV6-3 and TRBJ1-1, with 7 bases identical to TRBD1. The CDR3 sequence is 14 residues long. Losses at the gene ends were 6 bases for V and 0 bases for J; bases not matched to a gene: 4. Per germline, CDR1 MNHEY and CDR2 SVGEGT. The CDR3 bases are TGTGCCAGCAGGGCACAGGGGATGAACACTGAAGCTTTCTTT. Translation: CASRAQGMNTEAFF.

This clonotype is medium-sized by share. This chain uses TRBV20-1 with TRBJ1-2; D gene ambiguous. The V end lost 6 bases, the J end lost 4 bases, and 18 bases lay between the germline ends. CDR1 and CDR2 (germline): DFQATT, SNEGSKA (reference sequence). The CDR3 has 14 amino acids. The CDR3: CSARPWAEGYGYTF. The CDR3 DNA follows: TGCAGTGCGAGACCTTGGGCGGAAGGCTATGGCTACACCTTC.

This clonotype was observed a handful of times. V usage is TRBV27 and J usage is TRBJ2-1, with D perhaps being TRBD1 or TRBD2 (5 bases each). Trimming shortened V by 4 bases and J by 4 bases, and 17 bases separated the two germline ends. CDR3 size: 16 residues. The germline CDR1 and CDR2 sequences are MNHEY and SMNVEV (reference sequence). CDR3 nucleotides: TGTGCCAGCAGTTCGGTCCCGGGGCAGCGGTACAATGAGCAGTTCTTC. Its translation is CASSSVPGQRYNEQFF.

This clonotype showed up just a few times. V is TRBV5-1 and J is TRBJ2-5; D may be TRBD1 (6 bases). This CDR3 is built from 15 residues. Per the germline V gene, CDR1 is SGHRS and CDR2 is YFSETQ. The ends were cut back, 4 bases at V and 2 bases at J, with 15 bases in the middle. CDR3 bases: TGCGCCAGCAGCATCGCAGGGGCTGGGCAAGAGACCCAGTACTTC. Amino acid sequence: CASSIAGAGQETQYF.

The chain is built from TRBV19 and TRBJ2-3; no clear D. Germline V lookup: CDR1 LNHDA, CDR2 SQIVND (reference sequence). Trimming removed 7 bases from V and 0 bases from J, with 11 bases in between. The CDR3 runs to 14 residues. The CDR3 DNA is TGTGCCAGTAAGCAGCGCCCTAGCACAGATACGCAGTATTTT. Translated, it gives CASKQRPSTDTQYF.

The chain carries TRBV28 and TRBJ1-5, with a weak D call TRBD1 (5 bases). The V gene lost 4 bases and the J gene lost 16 bases, with 17 bases spanning the gap. This CDR3 comprises 12 residues. Germline CDR1 reads MDHEN; CDR2 reads SYDVKM. The CDR3 DNA sequence: TGTGCCAGCAGTTCGCGAGGGACTGCAGCTCATTTT. Translating it yields CASSSRGTAAHF. The full variable domain, rest sourced from reference TRBV28 and TRBJ1-5, is DVKVTQSSRYLVKRTGEKVFLECVQDMDHENMFWYRQDPGLGLRLIYFSYDVKMKEKGDIPEGYSVSREKKERFSLILESASTNQTSMYLCASSSRGTAAHFGDGTRLSIL.